This TCR beta chain was sequenced in a study of graft-versus-host responses after intestinal transplantation. Study-wide background: Anti-thymocyte globulin was used for induction in all recipients, who then took tacrolimus and steroids for about 3 years.

Only in-frame clones appear in the TCRdb table, and some are missing; sequencing was by immunoSEQ multiplex PCR. The sample gives about 26,000 clones, roughly 82% of which show up once; around 0.7% is in the top ten. With respect to this clone: As yet, its antigen is unknown.

Study-wide results and limits: There was an association between peak levels of circulating GvH clones and early post-transplant HvG declines. Subjects displaying graft-donor T cell macrochimerism possessed elevated graft-versus-host to host-versus-graft clonal ratios inside allografts. The marrow of recipients harbored GvH clones, and ileum or blood showed some of them first.

The material was unstimulated CD4+ T cells sorted from spleen or lymph node cells, obtained before intestinal transplant. This TCR was sampled from a human donor who received an intestinal transplant.

This CDR3 is CASSLAGTESSYEQYF. The DNA of the CDR3 is TGTGCCAGCAGCCTTGCAGGGACGGAGAGCTCCTACGAGCAGTACTTC. The rearrangement uses TRBV7-9 and TRBJ2-7, with D perhaps being TRBD1 or TRBD2 (5 bases each). From germline, CDR1 is SEHNR and CDR2 FQNEAQ (reference sequence). Trimming stripped 5 bases from V and 0 bases from J, with 17 bases between. CDR3 length: 16 amino acids.